Shown below are 17 T cell receptor beta chains from a single sample sequenced in a study of vaccination and CD4 T cells after COVID-19. Treatment reported: 10-day PBMC culture with coronavirus spike peptide pools or control peptides (ViraFEST assay). Cultured CD4+ T-cell DNA underwent Oncomine TCR Beta short-read sequencing. TCRdb re-analysed the PCR reads in MiXCR, keeping a single row per CDR3 protein. The repertoire includes almost 5,500 distinct CDR3 sequences, 34% of them detected once, and 34% sits in the top ten. Which antigens these TCRs recognize remains unknown. The sample in question was CD4+ T cells from blood, cultured in vitro, obtained after SARS-CoV-2 vaccination. All receptors come from a human donor who had recovered from COVID-19.

This chain links TRBV6-2 or TRBV6-3 with TRBJ2-1; 8 bases fit TRBD2. The V gene's germline CDR1 is MNHEY and CDR2 SVGEGT. Trimming at V came to 6 bases and at J to 6 bases, leaving 10 bases not matched to a gene. The CDR3 extends over 15 amino acids. CDR3 sequence: CASRPRGGSVNEQFF. CDR3 in DNA: TGTGCCAGCAGACCCCGGGGGGGCTCCGTCAATGAGCAGTTCTTC.

The J gene is TRBJ1-3, the V gene TRBV19; 7 bases match TRBD1. V lost 1 base and J lost 3; bases outside the gene matches: 0. The CDR3 extends over 14 amino acids. Germline-derived CDR1 and CDR2 are LNHDA and SQIVND (reference sequence). In nucleotides, the CDR3 is TGTGCCAGTAGTATAGGGACAGGTGGAAACACCATATATTTT. The encoded protein is CASSIGTGGNTIYF.

V and J are TRBV2 and TRBJ1-5; no reliable D call. V was trimmed by 4 bases and J by 2 bases, leaving 6 bases between them. This CDR3 contains 13 residues. Looked up from germline, CDR1 is SNHLY and CDR2 is FYNNEI. CDR3 sequence: CASSGRGNQPQHF. DNA of the CDR3: TGTGCCAGCAGTGGGAGGGGCAATCAGCCCCAGCATTTT. The whole variable domain, filled in from reference TRBV2 and TRBJ1-5, reads EPEVTQTPSHQVTQMGQEVILRCVPISNHLYFYWYRQILGQKVEFLVSFYNNEISEKSEIFDDQFSVERPDGSNFTLKIRSTKLEDSAMYFCASSGRGNQPQHFGDGTRLSIL.

The chain has TRBV9 and TRBJ2-7, with D unclear. The V gene lost 0 bases and the J gene lost 7 bases, with 11 bases spanning the gap. The CDR3 loop spans 13 amino acids. Germline-derived CDR1 and CDR2 are SGDLS and YYNGEE. The CDR3 protein is CASSVDPLREQYF. The CDR3 DNA sequence: TGTGCCAGCAGCGTAGACCCCCTACGAGAGCAGTACTTC.

This sequence joins TRBV14 and TRBJ1-2, with unresolved D. V was cut by 0 bases and J by 5 bases, with 4 bases left in between. Looked up from germline, CDR1 is SGHDN and CDR2 is FVKESK. The CDR3 runs to 12 residues. In nucleotides, the CDR3 is TGTGCCAGCAGCCAAGAAGGATATGGCTACACCTTC. It codes for CASSQEGYGYTF.

V is TRBV20-1 and J is TRBJ1-5; tentatively, D is TRBD1 (5 bases). Trimming cost V 3 bases and J 3 bases, with 15 bases left between them. This CDR3 has 15 amino acids. Germline CDR1 reads DFQATT; CDR2 reads SNEGSKA (reference sequence). This chain's CDR3 is CSASRSGAHNQPQHF. The CDR3 coding sequence is TGCAGTGCTAGTAGGTCCGGGGCCCACAATCAGCCCCAGCATTTT.

The rearrangement joins TRBV10-3 to TRBJ1-1; TRBD1 aligns across 7 bases. The CDR3 is 13 amino acids. The ends lost 3 bases at V and 6 bases at J; junction bases unmatched: 4. Germline V CDR1 and CDR2: ENHRY, SYGVKD. The CDR3 loop reads CAISEGGRAEAFF. The DNA for the CDR3 is TGTGCCATCAGTGAAGGGGGCAGGGCTGAAGCTTTCTTT.

The V and J genes are TRBV4-1 and TRBJ1-2; D may be TRBD1 (5 bases). The CDR3 covers 15 residues. Germline lookup yields CDR1 MGHRA and CDR2 YSYEKL. Deletions cut 4 bases from V and 4 bases from J, with 16 bases between. CDR3 region: CASSPQGPRLYGYTF. The DNA for the CDR3 is TGCGCCAGCAGCCCCCAGGGTCCACGCCTCTATGGCTACACCTTC.

This chain links TRBV24-1 with TRBJ2-3; possible D gene TRBD2, 6 bases. The CDR3 covers 16 residues. Germline CDR1 and CDR2: KGHDR and SFDVKD. Trimming removed 0 bases at V and 0 bases at J, with 9 bases between. The CDR3 sequence is CATSDLPGTSTDTQYF. CDR3 nucleotide sequence: TGTGCCACCAGTGATTTGCCCGGGACTAGCACAGATACGCAGTATTTT.

This clonotype came up a few times. The chain couples TRBV2 to TRBJ1-1; D gene ambiguous. From germline, CDR1 is SNHLY and CDR2 FYNNEI. CDR3 length equals 11 residues. Deletions cut 6 bases from V and 1 base from J, with 3 bases between. Here the CDR3 DNA reads TGTGCCAGCAGGGAGAACACTGAAGCTTTCTTT. Protein product: CASRENTEAFF.

This clonotype was recorded a few times. The chain carries TRBV11-3 and TRBJ1-6, with D unclear. This CDR3 comprises 15 residues. Germline CDR1 reads SGHNT; CDR2 reads YENEEA. Deletions cut 4 bases from V and 5 bases from J, with 12 bases between. This CDR3 is CASSSGWVNNSPLHF. CDR3 coding DNA: TGTGCCAGCAGCTCCGGGTGGGTGAATAATTCACCCCTCCACTTT.

This clonotype came up once. The chain uses TRBV19 and TRBJ2-2; the D gene is possibly TRBD2 (5 bases). V gave up 10 bases and J gave up 7 bases, with 16 bases separating them. Germline V CDR1 and CDR2: LNHDA, SQIVND (reference sequence). The CDR3 consists of 13 residues. CDR3 in amino acids: CATRGRLGGELFF. The CDR3 DNA reads as TGTGCCACTCGGGGTAGGCTTGGCGGGGAGCTGTTTTTT. The whole variable domain, filled in from reference TRBV19 and TRBJ2-2, reads DGGITQSPKYLFRKEGQNVTLSCEQNLNHDAMYWYRQDPGQGLRLIYYSQIVNDFQKGDIAEGYSVSREKKESFPLTVTSAQKNPTAFYLCATRGRLGGELFFGEGSRLTVL.

The chain combines TRBV28 with TRBJ1-4, with D possibly matching TRBD1 (6 bases). The CDR3 extends over 16 amino acids. The V end was cut by 3 bases, the J end by 5 bases, with 16 bases between. Germline V lookup: CDR1 MDHEN, CDR2 SYDVKM. CDR3: CASSFRQGTRNEKLFF. The CDR3 DNA is TGTGCCAGCAGTTTCCGGCAGGGGACGCGGAATGAAAAACTGTTTTTT.

The chain carries TRBV11-2 and TRBJ1-6; D unresolved. The CDR3 spans 14 residues. With 2 bases removed from V and 4 bases from J, the gap between germline ends came to 6 bases. Germline-derived CDR1 and CDR2 are SGHAT and FQNNGV. This CDR3 is CASSLTQYNSPLHF. The CDR3 DNA sequence: TGTGCCAGCAGCTTAACACAGTATAATTCACCCCTCCACTTT.

This sequence joins TRBV19 and TRBJ2-1; 12 bases fit TRBD2. J was trimmed by 8 bases and V by 9 bases; bases with no gene match: 8. The germline V gene encodes CDR1 LNHDA and CDR2 SQIVND (reference sequence). The CDR3 is 14 residues long. The CDR3 DNA is TGTGCCAGCGCTAGCGGGGGGGCTCTAGATGAGCAGTTCTTC. Amino acids: CASASGGALDEQFF.

The genes are TRBV24-1 and TRBJ1-2; D is undetermined. CDR3 length: 12 residues. V lost 0 bases to trimming and J lost 9 bases, with 7 bases between them. Germline CDR1 and CDR2: KGHDR and SFDVKD. The CDR3 region is CATSDLDTSYTF. The DNA for the CDR3 is TGTGCCACCAGTGATTTGGACACCAGCTACACCTTC.

This chain links TRBV29-1 with TRBJ1-2; 10 bases match TRBD1. This CDR3 is built from 12 residues. Per germline, CDR1 SQVTM and CDR2 ANQGSEA. The junction had 2 bases not matched to a gene; V was cut back by 7 bases and J by 3 bases. CDR3 sequence: CSGGQGDYGYTF. CDR3 coding DNA: TGCAGCGGAGGACAGGGGGACTATGGCTACACCTTC.